The rows below give T cell receptor beta chains drawn from one sample of a study of cytomegalovirus exposure and HLA in healthy donors. The data were produced by immunoSEQ multiplex PCR, yet TCRdb's version contains in-frame clones alone and is incomplete. The data hold about 96,000 clones, with about 70% observed a single time. Sequences were obtained from PBMCs. These receptor sequences come from a woman in her 70s in good health and CMV-seropositive. Both conserved end residues are part of each CDR3. Fields, in order: J gene, clone size, D gene, V gene, CDR3 DNA, CDR3 protein. A D gene is named only where the DNA matches it firmly. Rows give clone size only sometimes, using once, few, many, or a class for an expanded clone.

>TRBJ2-7|-|TRBD1|TRBV4-2
TGTGCCAGCAGCCATCCGGGACAGCACTACGAGCAGTACTTC
CASSHPGQHYEQYF
>TRBJ1-5|-|TRBD1|TRBV28
TGTGCCAGCAGTTTAGGCGGCCTAGGACAGGGTGGCAATCAGCCCCAGCATTTT
CASSLGGLGQGGNQPQHF
>TRBJ1-1|few|-|TRBV6-5
TGTGCCAGCAGCCCCCGCGACATGAACACTGAAGCTTTCTTT
CASSPRDMNTEAFF
>TRBJ1-1|-|-|TRBV11-1
TGTGCCAGCAGACGAGGGGGAATCGCTGAAGCTTTCTTT
CASRRGGIAEAFF
>TRBJ1-2|once|-|TRBV5-5
TGTGCCAGCAGTCGGGCGAGGGCTAACTATGGCTACACCTTC
CASSRARANYGYTF
>TRBJ1-2|-|-|TRBV27
TGTGCCAGCAGTTTGGCAGCAGGGGTCTATGGCTACACCTTC
CASSLAAGVYGYTF
>TRBJ2-1|-|TRBD2|TRBV10-3
TGTGCCATCAGTGAGACTAGCGGCCTCGGGGAGCAGTTCTTC
CAISETSGLGEQFF
>TRBJ1-5|-|-|TRBV21-1
TGTGCCAGCAGCTACGGGACAGGAGGCCAGCCCCAGCATTTT
CASSYGTGGQPQHF
>TRBJ2-2|-|-|TRBV7-2
TGTGCCAGCAGCCCCAGCCTAGCGCCCAGTGGCGGGGAGCTGTTTTTT
CASSPSLAPSGGELFF
>TRBJ2-3|-|TRBD2|TRBV5-6
TGTGCCAGCAGCCCCTGGGGACTAGCGGGAGTTGGAAGCACAGATACGCAGTATTTT
CASSPWGLAGVGSTDTQYF
>TRBJ1-2|few|-|TRBV25-1
TGTGCCAGCTCTCCGGACAGCGCTTATCTTCTATATGGCTACACCTTC
CASSPDSAYLLYGYTF
>TRBJ2-6|-|-|TRBV28
TGTGCCAGCAGTGAGCCGGGACTTAGCTCAGGGGCCAACGTCCTGACTTTC
CASSEPGLSSGANVLTF
>TRBJ2-1|-|TRBD2|TRBV19
TGTGCCAGTAGTATAGATGGCCTAGCGGGGGGTGATGAGCAGTTCTTC
CASSIDGLAGGDEQFF
>TRBJ2-5|-|TRBD1|TRBV5-8
TGTGCCAGCAGCTTGGCGGGGGACAGGGTGGGAGAGACCCAGTACTTC
CASSLAGDRVGETQYF
>TRBJ1-4|-|-|TRBV5-3
TGTGCCAGAAGCTTGAGAGACAGCCTTAATGAAAAACTGTTTTTT
CARSLRDSLNEKLFF
>TRBJ2-3|few|-|TRBV7-2
TGTGCCAGCAGCTCAGTGGCAGGGACTTACACAGATACGCAGTATTTT
CASSSVAGTYTDTQYF
>TRBJ2-2|few|TRBD2|TRBV7-9
TGTGCCAGGGGAGGGGAGACGGTCGGGGAGCTGTTTTTT
CARGGETVGELFF
>TRBJ1-6|-|-|TRBV2
TGTGCCACCCCCTACCCAGGGGCCAACTCCTATAATTCACCCCTCCACTTT
CATPYPGANSYNSPLHF
>TRBJ1-3|-|-|TRBV4-2
TGTGCCAGCAGCCAAGATTCGGAGGCCACAAGCCCTAACACCATATATTTT
CASSQDSEATSPNTIYF
>TRBJ2-2|-|TRBD1|TRBV9
TGTGCCAGCAGCCTTTGGACAGGGATCACCGGGGAGCTGTTTTTT
CASSLWTGITGELFF
>TRBJ2-6|-|TRBD2|TRBV13
TGTGCCAGCAGCGCCATCTCGGCGGGGGGTCCCTCTGGGGCCAACGTCCTGACTTTC
CASSAISAGGPSGANVLTF
>TRBJ2-7|-|-|TRBV6-6
TGTGCCAGCAGCAAAGGGGGCGGGGTAGGATACGAGCAGTACTTC
CASSKGGGVGYEQYF
>TRBJ2-5|-|TRBD2|TRBV19
TGTGCCAGTACGCGGGGGGATTCTCAAGAGACCCAGTACTTC
CASTRGDSQETQYF
>TRBJ2-5|once|TRBD1|TRBV5-8
TGTGCCAGCAGCTTTTTTAGACAGGGGCAAGAGACCCAGTACTTC
CASSFFRQGQETQYF
>TRBJ1-2|-|TRBD1|TRBV18
TGTGCCAGCTCAGTAGACAGGGGGCGAGGCTACACCTTC
CASSVDRGRGYTF
>TRBJ2-1|-|TRBD2|TRBV27
TGTGCCAGCAGTTTATGGGGACTAGCGGGGTCGGTTGAGCAGTTCTTC
CASSLWGLAGSVEQFF
>TRBJ2-1|-|TRBD1|TRBV18
TGTGCCAGCTCACCGTCGGGACAGGGGGGTAATGAGCAGTTCTTC
CASSPSGQGGNEQFF
>TRBJ2-3|-|-|TRBV7-8
TGTGCCAGCAGCTCCCCCAGGGTAAGGCTGGGCACAGATACGCAGTATTTT
CASSSPRVRLGTDTQYF
>TRBJ1-6|-|-|TRBV5-4
TGTGCCACCGAAGTTGGGGGAGGGCGTTCACCCCTCCACTTT
CATEVGGGRSPLHF
>TRBJ2-7|-|TRBD2|TRBV5-1
TGCGCCAGCAGCTTGCTTGGCGGGAGGGCCAGCGAGCAGTACTTC
CASSLLGGRASEQYF
>TRBJ2-7|once|TRBD1|TRBV5-1
TGCGCCAGCAGCTTGATCTGGGACAGGGGGACGTCTTACAATTACGAGCAGTACTTC
CASSLIWDRGTSYNYEQYF
>TRBJ2-5|-|-|TRBV5-1
TGCGCCAGCAGGAGGACACCCCAAGAGACCCAGTACTTC
CASRRTPQETQYF
>TRBJ2-7|-|-|TRBV12-5
TGTGCTAGTGGTCCAGGACTGGGAACCTACGAGCAGTACTTC
CASGPGLGTYEQYF